This note documents a single T cell receptor (beta chain) sequence. The data derive from a study of CD8 T cells in Susac syndrome. CDR3 length: 16 amino acids. CDR1 and CDR2 (germline): LGHDT, YNNKEL (reference sequence). The V end was cut by 4 bases, the J end by 6 bases, with 20 bases between. Random hexamers primed reverse transcription of about 0.45 to 1 ug RNA. TCRdb itself ran the immunoSEQ multiplex PCR reads through MiXCR, one entry per CDR3 protein. This table holds 95,000 to 150,000 distinct CDR3 sequences, 96% found once. The sequence came from a human donor with Susac syndrome. The V call is TRBV3-1, the J call TRBJ2-3, with D maybe TRBD2 (5 bases). Sequences were obtained from CD4+ T cells from PBMCs. CDR3 sequence reads: CASSPGGAVSVDTQYF. CDR3 in DNA: TGTGCCAGCAGCCCCGGTGGAGCGGTGAGTGTGGATACGCAGTATTTT.